This T cell receptor (beta chain) was recovered during a study of response to subunit inactivated influenza vaccine. This clonotype was observed a handful of times. Its antigen is still unknown. Via MiXCR, TCRdb re-called the RT-PCR reads, giving one row per CDR3 protein. This sample has 550,000 to 650,000 distinct CDR3 sequences; about 12% occur once, and the top ten carry about 9.4%. The V end lost 4 bases, the J end lost 10 bases, and 12 bases lay between the germline ends. This CDR3 has 11 residues. Germline V CDR1 and CDR2: SGHDT, YYEEEE. Findings and caveats of the study: Authors suggested that a seasonal influenza vaccination recruits few new T cells each time.

The chain combines TRBV5-6 with TRBJ2-7; TRBD2 might be the D (6 bases). The clonotype comes from a man in his fifties who received an inactivated influenza vaccine. Here the sequenced sample was PBMCs from blood, taken on the day of vaccination. Here the CDR3 DNA reads TGTGCCAGCAGCGTCGGCGGGGTTCAGTACTTC. Its translation: CASSVGGVQYF.